The T cell receptor beta chain described here comes from a study of T-cell reconstitution after alpha-beta-depleted transplantation in children. V dropped 2 bases and J dropped 4; count of bases not matched to a gene: 4. There are 15 residues in the CDR3. Using unique molecular identifiers, the investigators prepared the TCRbeta library. TCRdb processed the PCR reads anew with MiXCR; each CDR3 protein has one entry. Of about 400,000 distinct CDR3 sequences listed, 20% are singletons. This sequence originates from a human donor who donated a stem cell graft to a child with acute myeloid leukemia. Sequenced material: PBMCs from the stem cell graft donor, taken from the stem cell graft. The chain is built from TRBV12-3 or TRBV12-4 and TRBJ2-1, with 8 bases lining up with TRBD1. The CDR3 loop reads CASSLRTGFYNEQFF. CDR3 nucleotide sequence: TGTGCCAGCAGTTTACGGACAGGGTTTTACAATGAGCAGTTCTTC.